The 14 T cell receptor beta chains reported below all come from one sample, sequenced in a study of blood T cell repertoires in COVID-19. The table came from immunoSEQ multiplex PCR; TCRdb's copy has only in-frame clones and leaves some out. The sample consists of about 270,000 clones, over 80% of them appearing once. Sequencing was done on a sample of PBMCs or T cells enriched from blood (not recorded which). These receptors were obtained from a woman under 40 with acute COVID-19.

The V gene is TRBV5-1, the J gene TRBJ2-7; 7 positions agree with TRBD2. Per germline, CDR1 SGHRS and CDR2 YFSETQ. The CDR3 has 15 residues. Trimming removed 3 bases from V and 3 bases from J; junction bases left unmatched: 9. This CDR3 is CASSSSGGEYYEQYF. The CDR3 DNA reads TGCGCCAGCAGCTCCTCGGGGGGAGAGTACTACGAGCAGTACTTC. Drawing the rest from reference TRBV5-1 and TRBJ2-7, the complete variable domain is KAGVTQTPRYLIKTRGQQVTLSCSPISGHRSVSWYQQTPGQGLQFLFEYFSETQRNKGNFPGRFSGRQFSNSRSEMNVSTLELGDSALYLCASSSSGGEYYEQYFGPGTRLTVT.

This clone was observed a single time. The V gene is TRBV7-9, the J gene TRBJ1-4; D uncertain. Germline values: CDR1 SEHNR, CDR2 FQNEAQ (reference sequence). CDR3 length equals 12 residues. V was trimmed by 5 bases and J by 15 bases, leaving 16 bases between them. The CDR3 loop reads CASSPIPGVLFF. CDR3 bases: TGTGCCAGCAGCCCGATACCCGGAGTGTTGTTTTTT.

The chain joins TRBV13 to TRBJ2-1, with 9 nucleotides matching TRBD2. CDR3 size: 16 residues. Trimming at V came to 4 bases and at J to 6 bases, leaving 10 bases not matched to a gene. The germline gives CDR1 PRHDT, CDR2 FYEKMQ (reference sequence). For the CDR3, the DNA is TGTGCCAGCAGCTCTAGGGGCGGGGGGGAGTCCAATGAGCAGTTCTTC. Encoded protein: CASSSRGGGESNEQFF.

V gene TRBV5-1 combines with J gene TRBJ2-5; TRBD2 aligns across 8 bases. After removal of 3 bases from V and 9 bases from J, the junction contained 16 bases not matched to a gene. CDR1 SGHRS and CDR2 YFSETQ come from the germline V gene. The CDR3 totals 16 residues. This CDR3 is CASSSASGQNPKAQYF. CDR3 nucleotides: TGCGCCAGCAGCTCAGCTAGCGGGCAGAACCCGAAGGCCCAGTACTTC. The full variable domain, rest sourced from reference TRBV5-1 and TRBJ2-5, is KAGVTQTPRYLIKTRGQQVTLSCSPISGHRSVSWYQQTPGQGLQFLFEYFSETQRNKGNFPGRFSGRQFSNSRSEMNVSTLELGDSALYLCASSSASGQNPKAQYFGPGTRLLVL.

For this clone: This specimen includes other DNA sequences encoding the same CDR3. V usage is TRBV5-1 and J usage is TRBJ2-7; 9 positions agree with TRBD2. The germline V gene has CDR1 SGHRS and CDR2 YFSETQ. V gave up 0 bases and J gave up 0 bases; unmatched junction bases: 4. This CDR3 region has 16 residues. This CDR3 is CASSLELAGFSYEQYF. The CDR3 coding sequence is TGCGCCAGCAGCTTGGAGCTAGCGGGATTCTCCTACGAGCAGTACTTC.

V is TRBV10-2 and J is TRBJ2-1; 7 bases align to TRBD2. V trimming: 8 bases; J trimming: 8 bases; junction bases outside the gene matches: 9. From germline, CDR1 is WSHSY and CDR2 SAAADI. The CDR3 has 13 residues. CDR3 nucleotides: TGCGCCAGCTCGCTGGCGGGAGAAGATGAGCAGTTCTTC. Translated: CASSLAGEDEQFF.

This clone was recorded only once. The gene calls are TRBV6-5 and TRBJ2-1, with 7 bases fitting TRBD1. The V gene end was trimmed by 5 bases and the J gene end by 2 bases; junction bases not matched to a gene: 6. Germline CDR1 is MNHEY and CDR2 is SVGAGI. The CDR3 runs 15 residues. The CDR3 DNA reads as TGTGCCAGCAGTACAGGGGAGATGGCCTACAATGAGCAGTTCTTC. Protein sequence: CASSTGEMAYNEQFF.

The rearrangement links TRBV28 to TRBJ2-7; D not certain. The CDR3 runs to 12 residues. Trimming took off 3 bases at V and 3 bases at J, with 6 bases between the two ends. The V gene's germline CDR1 is MDHEN and CDR2 SYDVKM. This CDR3 is CASSFTRYEQYF. CDR3 coding DNA: TGTGCCAGCAGTTTTACTCGCTACGAGCAGTACTTC.

The gene calls are TRBV24-1 and TRBJ1-4; 7 nucleotides align to TRBD1. V trimming: 3 bases; J trimming: 5 bases; junction bases outside the gene matches: 8. The CDR3 extends over 16 amino acids. The germline V gene has CDR1 KGHDR and CDR2 SFDVKD. CDR3 DNA sequence: TGTGCCACCAGTGATCCCGGGACAGAAAGCAATGAAAAACTGTTTTTT. Protein product: CATSDPGTESNEKLFF.

This chain links TRBV6-6 with TRBJ2-3, with TRBD2 matching 10 bases. CDR3 length: 14 amino acids. CDR1 is MNHNY and CDR2 is SVGAGI in the germline V gene (reference sequence). With V trimmed by 9 bases and J by 0 bases, 3 bases remained unmatched. The CDR3 loop is CASKAGGSTDTQYF. DNA for the CDR3: TGTGCCAGTAAAGCGGGAGGGAGCACAGATACGCAGTATTTT.

This chain uses TRBV27 with TRBJ1-4; D unclear. This CDR3 is 14 amino acids long. V was trimmed by 7 bases and J by 4 bases, leaving 13 bases between them. Germline V gene lookup returns CDR1 MNHEY and CDR2 SMNVEV (reference sequence). The CDR3 sequence is CASTARLDNEKLFF. The CDR3 region has the DNA TGTGCCAGCACTGCACGACTTGATAATGAAAAACTGTTTTTT. The whole variable domain, remainder taken from reference TRBV27 and TRBJ1-4, is EAQVTQNPRYLITVTGKKLTVTCSQNMNHEYMSWYRQDPGLGLRQIYYSMNVEVTDKGDVPEGYKVSRKEKRNFPLILESPSPNQTSLYFCASTARLDNEKLFFGSGTQLSVL.

J is TRBJ2-7 and V is TRBV2; the match to TRBD1 covers 9 bases. The germline V gene encodes CDR1 SNHLY and CDR2 FYNNEI. The length of the CDR3 is 15 residues. J was trimmed by 4 bases and V by 6 bases; bases with no gene match: 10. In DNA, the CDR3 is TGTGCCAGCAGGGTCTCCGGGACAGGGTCGTACGAGCAGTACTTC. It yields the protein CASRVSGTGSYEQYF.

This chain uses TRBV5-8 with TRBJ2-7; D might be TRBD1 (6 bases). Germline-derived CDR1 and CDR2 are SGHTS and YDEGEE. CDR3 length: 14 residues. V shed 4 bases and J shed 6 bases, with 17 bases lying between them. The CDR3 DNA sequence: TGTGCCAGCAGCACCGGACAGTCGTCTGGCGAGCAGTACTTC. Its protein product is CASSTGQSSGEQYF.

The chain links TRBV14 to TRBJ1-1, with D perhaps TRBD1 (6 bases). With 4 bases removed from V and 8 bases from J, the gap between germline ends came to 14 bases. Germline CDR1 SGHDN, CDR2 FVKESK. This CDR3 spans 13 amino acids. The CDR3 loop reads CASSRMDSLEAFF. The CDR3 DNA sequence: TGTGCCAGCAGCCGAATGGACAGTTTGGAAGCTTTCTTT.